These 19 T cell receptor beta chains were all obtained from the same sample, sequenced in a study of T cell changes during pregnancy in multiple sclerosis. Here immunoSEQ multiplex PCR was the method, and the copy in TCRdb shows in-frame clones only, minus some. The data hold 10,000 to 13,000 clones, with around 88% observed a single time. The starting material was CD8+ T cells from peripheral blood mononuclear cells, obtained in the first trimester of pregnancy. Receptors originate from a female donor in good health, enrolled as a control in a pregnancy study.

This clone was detected once. CDR3 residues: CASSPGQGSLDTQYF. In DNA form, the CDR3 reads TGTGCCAGCAGCCCCGGACAGGGGAGCTTAGATACGCAGTATTTT. The chain combines TRBV5-6 with TRBJ2-3, with 9 bases fitting TRBD1. Germline lookup yields CDR1 SGHDT and CDR2 YYEEEE. The CDR3 is 15 amino acids. Trimming at V came to 4 bases and at J to 5 bases, leaving 8 bases not matched to a gene.

This clone was seen once. The V and J genes are TRBV30 and TRBJ1-5, with D possibly being TRBD1 (6 bases). The CDR3 is 15 residues long. CDR1 is GTSNPN, CDR2 SVGIG, per germline (reference sequence). V lost 3 bases to trimming and J lost 1 base, with 13 bases between them. CDR3 amino acids: CAWSDLDRSNQPQHF. CDR3 nucleotide sequence: TGTGCCTGGAGCGACCTGGACAGAAGCAATCAGCCCCAGCATTTT.

In this sample, this clone is medium-sized. Here the CDR3 reads CASSDSSGGADTQYF. In DNA form, the CDR3 reads TGTGCCAGCAGTGACTCTAGCGGGGGGGCAGATACGCAGTATTTT. V is TRBV6-4 and J is TRBJ2-3; 11 nucleotides match TRBD2. V shed 0 bases and J 4 bases; nucleotides not matched to a gene: 0. Germline CDR1 MRHNA, CDR2 SNTAGT. CDR3 length equals 15 residues.

This rearrangement joins TRBV5-6 to TRBJ1-4; TRBD1 is a possible D gene (5 bases). The CDR3 length is 14 residues. Germline CDR1 is SGHDT and CDR2 is YYEEEE. With 3 bases removed from V and 6 bases from J, the gap between germline ends came to 12 bases. DNA for the CDR3: TGTGCCAGCAGCTCGCCGTGGGGGGATGAAAAACTGTTTTTT. Translation gives CASSSPWGDEKLFF.

The chain is built from TRBV4-1 and TRBJ2-1, with a tentative D call TRBD2 (5 bases). Per germline, CDR1 MGHRA and CDR2 YSYEKL. Trimming removed 2 bases at V and 7 bases at J, with 18 bases between. CDR3 size: 16 residues. CDR3 protein: CASSQTGPLRGNEQFF. CDR3 bases: TGCGCCAGCAGCCAAACCGGGCCCCTCAGAGGGAATGAGCAGTTCTTC.

V usage is TRBV15 and J usage is TRBJ2-5, with 10 positions matching TRBD2. The CDR3 extends over 15 amino acids. The germline CDR1 and CDR2 sequences are LNHNV and YYDKDF (reference sequence). V lost 3 bases to trimming and J lost 5 bases; unmatched junction nucleotides: 6. For the CDR3, the DNA is TGTGCCACCAGCAGTATAGCGGGGGGCGGGGAGACCCAGTACTTC. Protein: CATSSIAGGGETQYF.

V and J are TRBV6-6 and TRBJ2-3, with D unclear. The CDR3 has 14 amino acids. Looked up from germline, CDR1 is MNHNY and CDR2 is SVGAGI (reference sequence). V dropped 6 bases and J dropped 0 bases, with 10 bases sitting between them. The chain's CDR3 is CASSSFPSTDTQYF. The CDR3 coding sequence is TGTGCCAGCAGCTCTTTCCCCAGCACAGATACGCAGTATTTT.

The V call is TRBV7-2, the J call TRBJ2-1; D ambiguous. CDR1 and CDR2 (germline): SGHTA, FQGNSA. The CDR3 extends over 13 amino acids. V was shortened by 0 bases and J by 10 bases, with 10 bases between the two germline ends. The CDR3 coding sequence is TGTGCCAGCAGCTTAGCCCGAGCATCCGAGCAGTTCTTC. Its translation: CASSLARASEQFF.

CDR3 protein: CASSQDETSGAYEQYF. CDR3 in DNA: TGTGCCAGCAGCCAAGATGAGACTAGCGGGGCTTACGAGCAGTACTTC. This rearrangement joins TRBV4-2 to TRBJ2-5, with TRBD2 identical over 11 bases. The assigned J gene may be wrong: the sequence end matches TRBJ2-7 better. Germline lookup yields CDR1 LGHNA and CDR2 YNFKEQ. There are 16 residues in the CDR3.

The CDR3 sequence is CASSPMVNTHNSPLHF. In DNA, the CDR3 is TGTGCCAGTAGCCCCATGGTGAACACCCATAATTCACCCCTCCACTTT. V usage is TRBV19 and J usage is TRBJ1-6; D not certain. This CDR3 has 16 amino acids. V lost 6 bases and J lost 5, with 17 bases in between. Germline assignment: CDR1 LNHDA and CDR2 SQIVND (reference sequence).

This chain connects TRBV5-1 to TRBJ2-1, with D possibly being TRBD2 (5 bases). The CDR3 spans 14 residues. The V end was cut by 2 bases, the J end by 7 bases, with 13 bases between. The germline gives CDR1 SGHRS, CDR2 YFSETQ. As DNA, the CDR3 is TGCGCCAGCAGCTTTACCCGGGGAGATAATGAGCAGTTCTTC. Translating gives CASSFTRGDNEQFF. The whole variable domain, filled in from reference TRBV5-1 and TRBJ2-1, reads KAGVTQTPRYLIKTRGQQVTLSCSPISGHRSVSWYQQTPGQGLQFLFEYFSETQRNKGNFPGRFSGRQFSNSRSEMNVSTLELGDSALYLCASSFTRGDNEQFFGPGTRLTVL.

This clone was picked up one time. Here the CDR3 DNA reads TGTGCTGAACAGGGAAACACTGAAGCTTTCTTT. Translated: CAEQGNTEAFF. The rearrangement links TRBV6-1 to TRBJ1-1, with D perhaps matching TRBD1 (6 bases). CDR3 size: 11 residues. The germline gives CDR1 MNHNS, CDR2 SASEGT.

The chain couples TRBV4-2 to TRBJ1-1; no reliable D call. The CDR3 has 16 amino acids. V was clipped by 0 bases and J by 1 base, with 12 bases between them. Germline lookup yields CDR1 LGHNA and CDR2 YNFKEQ. The CDR3: CASSQDHRSSNTEAFF. In nucleotides, the CDR3 is TGTGCCAGCAGCCAAGACCACAGAAGCTCGAACACTGAAGCTTTCTTT.

The chain joins TRBV7-6 to TRBJ2-3; 8 bases match TRBD1. CDR1 and CDR2 from the germline V gene are SGHVS and FNYEAQ. After removal of 5 bases from V and 2 bases from J, the junction contained 6 bases not matched to a gene. The CDR3 has 15 residues. The chain's CDR3 is CASSRGQGHTDTQYF. Written as DNA, the CDR3 is TGTGCCAGCAGCCGTGGACAGGGTCACACAGATACGCAGTATTTT.

In its sample, this clone was seen once. The DNA of the CDR3 is TGTGCCTGGACAGGGCTGAACACTGAAGCTTTCTTT. It yields the protein CAWTGLNTEAFF. The genes are TRBV30 and TRBJ1-1, with a possible D match to TRBD1 (5 bases). Germline CDR1 and CDR2: GTSNPN and SVGIG (reference sequence). V was pared by 4 bases and J by 0 bases, with 6 bases between. The CDR3 loop spans 12 amino acids.

The CDR3 spells CSVKRGQGAYTEAFF. Here the CDR3 DNA reads TGCAGCGTAAAAAGGGGACAGGGGGCGTACACTGAAGCTTTCTTT. J is TRBJ1-1 and V is TRBV29-1; 12 bases map to TRBD1. V lost 6 bases to trimming and J lost 3 bases; unmatched junction nucleotides: 8. The CDR3 covers 15 residues. The germline gives CDR1 SQVTM, CDR2 ANQGSEA.

In its sample, this clone was seen a few times. The genes are TRBV4-1 and TRBJ1-1; TRBD1 might be the D (5 bases). From germline, CDR1 is MGHRA and CDR2 YSYEKL. Trimming took off 0 bases at V and 6 bases at J, with 11 bases between the two ends. This CDR3 is built from 14 residues. The CDR3 DNA is TGCGCCAGCAGCCAAGAGGCGCAGGGTCCTGAAGCTTTCTTT. Its translation is CASSQEAQGPEAFF.

The V call is TRBV7-9, the J call TRBJ1-2; TRBD1 matches at 8 bases. Germline values: CDR1 SEHNR, CDR2 FQNEAQ (reference sequence). The CDR3 loop spans 13 amino acids. With V trimmed by 6 bases and J by 3 bases, 3 bases remained unmatched. CDR3 sequence reads: CASSSDRDYGYTF. In nucleotides, the CDR3 is TGTGCCAGCAGTTCGGACAGGGACTATGGCTACACCTTC.

V and J are TRBV4-1 and TRBJ2-7; D may be TRBD1 (6 bases). The CDR3 loop spans 15 amino acids. The germline CDR1 and CDR2 sequences are MGHRA and YSYEKL. Trimming took 3 bases from V and 6 from J, leaving 18 bases between them. Here the CDR3 DNA reads TGCGCCAGCAGCCAGCTACAGGGAATGTATCGCGAGCAGTACTTC. Translated, it gives CASSQLQGMYREQYF.